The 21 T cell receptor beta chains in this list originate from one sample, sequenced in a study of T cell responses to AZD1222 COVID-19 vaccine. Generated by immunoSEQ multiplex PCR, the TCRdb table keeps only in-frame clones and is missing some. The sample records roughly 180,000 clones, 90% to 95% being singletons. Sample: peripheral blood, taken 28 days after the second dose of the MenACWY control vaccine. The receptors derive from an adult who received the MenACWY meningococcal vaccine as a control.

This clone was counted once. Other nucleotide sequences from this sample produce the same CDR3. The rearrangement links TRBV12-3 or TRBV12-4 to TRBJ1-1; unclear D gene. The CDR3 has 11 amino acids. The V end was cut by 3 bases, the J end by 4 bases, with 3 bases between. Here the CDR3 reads CASSLGTEAFF. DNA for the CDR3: TGTGCCAGCAGTTTGGGCACTGAAGCTTTCTTT.

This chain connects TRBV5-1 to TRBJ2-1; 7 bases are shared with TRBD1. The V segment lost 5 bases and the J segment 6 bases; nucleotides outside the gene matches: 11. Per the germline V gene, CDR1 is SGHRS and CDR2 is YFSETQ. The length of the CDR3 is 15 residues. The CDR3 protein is CASRTGQPGRNEQFF. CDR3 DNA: TGCGCCAGCAGAACGGGACAGCCAGGTCGCAATGAGCAGTTCTTC.

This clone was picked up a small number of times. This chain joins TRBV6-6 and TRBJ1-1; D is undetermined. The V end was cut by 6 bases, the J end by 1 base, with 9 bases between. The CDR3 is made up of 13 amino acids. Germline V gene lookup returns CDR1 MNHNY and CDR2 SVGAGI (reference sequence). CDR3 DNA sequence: TGTGCCAGCAGGCAGACGGGGAACACTGAAGCTTTCTTT. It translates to CASRQTGNTEAFF.

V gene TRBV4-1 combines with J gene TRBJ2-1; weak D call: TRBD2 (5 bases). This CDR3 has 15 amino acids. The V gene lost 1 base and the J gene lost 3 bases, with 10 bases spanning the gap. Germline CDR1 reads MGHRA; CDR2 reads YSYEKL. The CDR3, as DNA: TGCGCCAGCAGCCAAGCTGAGCGGAACTACAATGAGCAGTTCTTC. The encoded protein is CASSQAERNYNEQFF.

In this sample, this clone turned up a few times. This CDR3 reads CASSPYRTEKLFF. In nucleotides, the CDR3 is TGTGCCAGCAGCCCATACAGGACCGAAAAACTGTTTTTT. The chain joins TRBV11-2 to TRBJ1-4; D is perhaps TRBD1 (5 bases). Germline V CDR1 and CDR2: SGHAT, FQNNGV. There are 13 residues in the CDR3. Trimming pared 5 bases from V and 8 bases from J, leaving 12 bases between.

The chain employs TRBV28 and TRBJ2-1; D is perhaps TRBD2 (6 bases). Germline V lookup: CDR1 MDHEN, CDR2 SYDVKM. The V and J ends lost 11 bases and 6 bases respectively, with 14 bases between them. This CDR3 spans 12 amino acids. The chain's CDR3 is CAGGTLVNEQFF. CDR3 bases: TGTGCCGGAGGGACCCTGGTCAATGAGCAGTTCTTC.

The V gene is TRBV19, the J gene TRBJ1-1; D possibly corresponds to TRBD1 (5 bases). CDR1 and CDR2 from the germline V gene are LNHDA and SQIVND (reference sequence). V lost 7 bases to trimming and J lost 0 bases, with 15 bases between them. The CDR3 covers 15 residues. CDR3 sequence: CASKAGDGMNTEAFF. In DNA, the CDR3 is TGTGCCAGTAAAGCGGGGGATGGGATGAACACTGAAGCTTTCTTT.

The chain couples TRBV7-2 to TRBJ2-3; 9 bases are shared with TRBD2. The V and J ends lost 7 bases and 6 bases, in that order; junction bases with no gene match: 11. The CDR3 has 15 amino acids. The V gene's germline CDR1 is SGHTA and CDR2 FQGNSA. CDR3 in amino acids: CASTPRGTSSDTQYF. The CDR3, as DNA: TGTGCCAGCACCCCACGGGGGACTAGCTCTGATACGCAGTATTTT. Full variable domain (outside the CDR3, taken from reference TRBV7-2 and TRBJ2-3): GAGVSQSPSNKVTEKGKDVELRCDPISGHTALYWYRQSLGQGLEFLIYFQGNSAPDKSGLPSDRFSAERTGGSVSTLTIQRTQQEDSAVYLCASTPRGTSSDTQYFGPGTRLTVL.

CDR3 DNA: TGTGCCAGCACCGAGACAGGGACTACCGGAAACACCATATATTTT. Translated, it gives CASTETGTTGNTIYF. V usage is TRBV27 and J usage is TRBJ1-3, with 7 nucleotides matching TRBD1. Trimming at V came to 7 bases and at J to 4 bases, leaving 10 bases not matched to a gene. Germline V gene sequence: CDR1 MNHEY, CDR2 SMNVEV (reference sequence). This CDR3 comprises 15 residues.

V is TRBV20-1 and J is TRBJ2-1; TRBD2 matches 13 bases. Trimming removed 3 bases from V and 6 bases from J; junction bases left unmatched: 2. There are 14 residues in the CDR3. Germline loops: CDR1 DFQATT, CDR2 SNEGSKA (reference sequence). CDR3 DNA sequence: TGCAGTGCTAGTCGGACTAGCGGGGGCAATGAGCAGTTCTTC. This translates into CSASRTSGGNEQFF.

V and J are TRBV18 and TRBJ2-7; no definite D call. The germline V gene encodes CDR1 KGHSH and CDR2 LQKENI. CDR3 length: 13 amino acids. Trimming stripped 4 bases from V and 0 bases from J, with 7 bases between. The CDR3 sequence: CASSLEVSYEQYF. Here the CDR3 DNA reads TGTGCCAGCTCACTAGAGGTCTCCTACGAGCAGTACTTC.

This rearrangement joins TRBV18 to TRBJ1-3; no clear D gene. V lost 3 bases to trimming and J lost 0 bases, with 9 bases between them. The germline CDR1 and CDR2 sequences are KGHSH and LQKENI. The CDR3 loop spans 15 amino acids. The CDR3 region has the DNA TGTGCCAGCTCACCCACTGTCGACTCTGGAAACACCATATATTTT. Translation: CASSPTVDSGNTIYF.

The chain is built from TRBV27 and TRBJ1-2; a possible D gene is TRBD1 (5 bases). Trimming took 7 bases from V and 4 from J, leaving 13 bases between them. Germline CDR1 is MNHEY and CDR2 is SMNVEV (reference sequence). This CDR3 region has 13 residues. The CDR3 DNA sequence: TGTGCCAGCATTCCAGGGTTGGTCTATGGCTACACCTTC. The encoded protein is CASIPGLVYGYTF.

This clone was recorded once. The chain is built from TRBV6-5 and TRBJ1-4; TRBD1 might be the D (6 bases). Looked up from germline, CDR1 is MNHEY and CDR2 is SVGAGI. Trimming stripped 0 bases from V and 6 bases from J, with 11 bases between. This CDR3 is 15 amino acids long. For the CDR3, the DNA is TGTGCCAGCAGTTACTCGATACAGGGAGATGAAAAACTGTTTTTT. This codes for CASSYSIQGDEKLFF.

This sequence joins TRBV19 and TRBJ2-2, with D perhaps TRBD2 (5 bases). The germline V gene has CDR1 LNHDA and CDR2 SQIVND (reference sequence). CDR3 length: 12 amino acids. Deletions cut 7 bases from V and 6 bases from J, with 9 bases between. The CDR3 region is CASTGVPGELFF. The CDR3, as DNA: TGTGCCAGTACCGGGGTGCCCGGGGAGCTGTTTTTT. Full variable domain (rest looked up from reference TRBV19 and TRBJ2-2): DGGITQSPKYLFRKEGQNVTLSCEQNLNHDAMYWYRQDPGQGLRLIYYSQIVNDFQKGDIAEGYSVSREKKESFPLTVTSAQKNPTAFYLCASTGVPGELFFGEGSRLTVL.

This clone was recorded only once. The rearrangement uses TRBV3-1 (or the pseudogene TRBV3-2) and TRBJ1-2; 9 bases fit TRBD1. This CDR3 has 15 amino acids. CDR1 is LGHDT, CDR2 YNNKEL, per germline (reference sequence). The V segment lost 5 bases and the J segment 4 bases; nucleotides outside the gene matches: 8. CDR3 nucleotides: TGTGCCAGCAGCAGAAACCGGGACAGGGCCTATGGCTACACCTTC. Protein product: CASSRNRDRAYGYTF.

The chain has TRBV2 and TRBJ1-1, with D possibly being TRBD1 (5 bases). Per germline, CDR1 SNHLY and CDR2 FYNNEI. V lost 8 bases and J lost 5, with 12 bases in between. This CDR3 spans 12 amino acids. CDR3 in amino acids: CASGQGVTEAFF. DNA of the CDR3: TGTGCCAGCGGCCAGGGAGTTACTGAAGCTTTCTTT.

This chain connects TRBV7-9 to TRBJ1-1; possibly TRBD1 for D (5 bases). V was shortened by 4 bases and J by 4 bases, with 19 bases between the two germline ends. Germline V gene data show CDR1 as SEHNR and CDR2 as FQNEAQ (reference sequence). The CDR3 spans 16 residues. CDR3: CASSSILLNGGTEAFF. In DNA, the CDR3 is TGTGCCAGCAGCTCCATCTTATTGAATGGGGGCACTGAAGCTTTCTTT.

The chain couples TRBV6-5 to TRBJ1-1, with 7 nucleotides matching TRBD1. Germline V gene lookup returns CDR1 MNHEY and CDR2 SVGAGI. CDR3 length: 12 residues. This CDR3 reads CAARSTGTEAFF. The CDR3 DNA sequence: TGTGCGGCACGGTCGACAGGGACTGAAGCTTTCTTT.

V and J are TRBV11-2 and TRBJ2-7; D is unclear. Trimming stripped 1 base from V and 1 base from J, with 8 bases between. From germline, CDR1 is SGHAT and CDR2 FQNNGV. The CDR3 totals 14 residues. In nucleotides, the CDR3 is TGTGCCAGCAGCTTAGCAGTCCAGTCCTACGAGCAGTACTTC. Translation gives CASSLAVQSYEQYF.

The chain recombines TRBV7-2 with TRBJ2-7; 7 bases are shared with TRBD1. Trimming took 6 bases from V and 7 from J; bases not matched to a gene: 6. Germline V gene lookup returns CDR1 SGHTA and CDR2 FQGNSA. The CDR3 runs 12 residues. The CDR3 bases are TGTGCCAGCAGTCGGACAGGCGGTGAGCAGTACTTC. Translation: CASSRTGGEQYF.